This T cell receptor beta chain was recorded in a study of T cells in localized non-small cell lung cancer (dated by TCRdb to 2018 to 2021). About the full investigation: The study analyzed T cell repertoires of approximately 240 early-stage NSCLC patients, comparing tumors and uninvolved tumor-adjacent lungs. The cohort consisted of under 300 treatment-naive NSCLC patients whose localized lung tumors had been resected. NSCLC patients had a mean age of around 70 years, and around 130 were male and 107 female. What the authors observed across the whole study: Because the study design was exploratory, TCR variables were selected using unadjusted p-values without false-discovery rate correction. A median of roughly 60 of the top 100 tumor clones turned up in the paired uninvolved adjacent lung, and 28 of those clones also ranked among the top 100 of that same adjacent lung. Because multi-region tumor sequencing was not performed, intratumor heterogeneity could not be ruled out. The highest T cell clonality was observed in uninvolved tumor-adjacent lung, where clonality exceeded that of tumor, suggesting that antigenic responses were more focused in uninvolved tumor-adjacent lung. Longer overall survival was associated with higher T cell density in blood, whereas shorter survival was associated with higher clonality in adjacent lung.

The immunoSEQ Assay was used to sequence TCR beta CDR3 regions from DNA. On the authors' methods: To compute T cell density, TCR beta template counts were normalized to usable DNA, which was estimated by amplifying housekeeping genes. The preseqR package was used to estimate richness by extrapolating to 400,000 templates for PBMC samples and to 120,000 templates for tissue samples. Clonality was defined by subtracting Pielou's evenness from one. Tissue-enriched TCRs were identified by differential abundance testing using productive amino-acid clonotypes, minimum total count 5 and alpha 0.1. The Jaccard Index and the Morisita Overlap Index were used to measure repertoire overlap between compartments. GLIPH grouped TCR beta CDR3s together with public tetramer-defined viral CDR3s, and a viral motif had to include at least three viral sequences and show V-gene enrichment. This is the immuneACCESS table as TCRdb keeps it, with only in-frame sequences that have V and J called. A part of the clones is gone; compared with another copy, unresolved V genes explain less than half, and the rest is unexplained. For V, J and clone size, that table is used; D and trimming come from the DNA. Across this sample there are around 28,000 clones, with under 95% seen only once. The ten largest clones represent around 0.77% of the sample.

Concerning this clone: The clone's antigen remains unknown. Base qualities are not at hand, and no much larger clone is one base apart.

As encoded in the germline V gene, CDR1 is SGHRS while CDR2 is YFSETQ. V lost 0 bases and J lost 4 bases; the stretch between them is 16 bases long. The cysteine opens and the phenylalanine closes a CDR3 of 16 amino acids. Only the CDR3 region is kept as DNA, spanning 48 bases read in frame from base 1. At diagnosis, tumor, uninvolved tumor-adjacent lung and peripheral blood were collected and then preserved as a mix of FFPE and fresh-frozen material. For TCR repertoire profiling, blood samples were analyzed in the form of peripheral blood mononuclear cells. The sequence was collected from a woman aged 35-75 years with stage I lung adenocarcinoma. The sequence joins TRBV5-1 to TRBJ2-5; D gene: possibly TRBD1, on 6 matching bases. This material consisted of peripheral blood, taken before any cancer treatment. DNA sequence: TGCGCCAGCAGCTTGGCCTCGGCAGGGGTGGGAGAGACCCAGTACTTC. Translation gives CASSLASAGVGETQYF.